Below are 3 T cell receptor beta chains sequenced from a single sample in a study of shared clonotypes between healthy human individuals. The assay was immunoSEQ multiplex PCR, and TCRdb's table has in-frame clones only and misses some. The data contain roughly 2 million clones, 90% to 97% of them singletons. Sequencing was carried out using naive CD4+ T cells sorted from blood. Subset of the sample: CD45RA+ positively selected. These receptors came from a man between 18 and 35 years old in good health.

This clone is a singleton in its sample. V usage is TRBV7-2 and J usage is TRBJ2-7, with no clear D. This CDR3 contains 13 residues. Germline loops: CDR1 SGHTA, CDR2 FQGNSA. Trimming pared 4 bases from V and 5 bases from J, leaving 12 bases between. The chain's CDR3 is CASSSERGNEQYF. For the CDR3, the DNA is TGTGCCAGCAGCTCCGAGAGAGGCAACGAGCAGTACTTC.

As regards this clone: The same CDR3 arises from other DNA sequences in this sample as well. The chain combines TRBV9 with TRBJ2-5; weak D call: TRBD2 (5 bases). V gave up 4 bases and J gave up 1 base, with 14 bases separating them. CDR3 size: 15 residues. Germline V gene data show CDR1 as SGDLS and CDR2 as YYNGEE. The CDR3 protein is CASSYGLAGQETQYF. CDR3 sequence (DNA): TGTGCCAGCAGCTACGGGCTAGCAGGCCAAGAGACCCAGTACTTC.

The V call is TRBV7-9, the J call TRBJ1-1; perhaps TRBD1 as D (5 bases). Trimming shortened V by 5 bases and J by 3 bases, and 16 bases separated the two germline ends. The CDR3 length is 15 residues. CDR1 SEHNR and CDR2 FQNEAQ come from the germline V gene (reference sequence). The CDR3 nucleotides read TGTGCCAGCAGCCACCGTGCGGGGGAGGACACTGAAGCTTTCTTT. This translates into CASSHRAGEDTEAFF.